What follows are 14 T cell receptor beta chains derived from one specimen sequenced in a study of technical replicates of blood from a handful of donors. TCRdb's table, derived via immunoSEQ multiplex PCR, lists solely in-frame clones and lacks some. The profile covers about 80,000 clones, with about 94% appearing a single time and about 0.39% taken by the ten largest. The sample comprised T cells isolated from PBMCs. The receptors were sampled from a human donor in good health.

The CDR3 nucleotides are TGTGCCAGCAGCCAAGTGGAGCTAAGAGGCTACACCTTC. It codes for CASSQVELRGYTF. The chain uses TRBV4-2 and TRBJ1-2; D is undetermined. V shed 1 base and J shed 8 bases, with 11 bases lying between them. From germline, CDR1 is LGHNA and CDR2 YNFKEQ. The CDR3 consists of 13 residues.

The CDR3 bases are TGTGCCAGCAGCGAAACGGGACTAGGCGTCGATGAGCAGTTCTTC. Translating it yields CASSETGLGVDEQFF. The rearrangement uses TRBV9 and TRBJ2-1; 8 bases agree with TRBD2. The CDR3 is 15 residues long. CDR1 is SGDLS, CDR2 YYNGEE, per germline. Losses at the gene ends were 3 bases for V and 8 bases for J; bases not matched to a gene: 10.

V is TRBV5-4 and J is TRBJ1-5; D unresolved. Trimming shortened V by 0 bases and J by 4 bases, and 5 bases separated the two germline ends. The CDR3 runs 13 residues. Germline V gives CDR1 SGHNT, CDR2 YYREEE (reference sequence). CDR3 coding DNA: TGTGCCAGCAGCTTGGAGCCTAATCAGCCCCAGCATTTT. Its protein is CASSLEPNQPQHF.

The chain uses TRBV19 and TRBJ2-1; weak D call: TRBD1 (6 bases). The CDR3 totals 13 residues. Germline-derived CDR1 and CDR2 are LNHDA and SQIVND (reference sequence). V lost 6 bases, J lost 6 bases, and 12 bases lay in between. The CDR3 DNA sequence: TGTGCCAGTAGGGTGGGACACCGCAATGAGCAGTTCTTC. Translation: CASRVGHRNEQFF.

A remark on this clone: Compared with germline, one end of the junction differs, possibly owing to a read error. The chain combines TRBV6-6 with TRBJ2-5; the D is unclear. This CDR3 region has 12 residues. From germline, CDR1 is MNHNY and CDR2 SVGAGI (reference sequence). The CDR3 DNA reads TGTGCCAGCACCGAGTACCACGAGACCCAGTACTTC. Residues: CASTEYHETQYF.

The chain has TRBV11-2 and TRBJ2-1, with TRBD2 matching 9 bases. Germline assignment: CDR1 SGHAT and CDR2 FQNNGV. Germline trimming cut 1 base from V and 8 bases from J; bases unmatched to any gene: 6. This CDR3 is 15 amino acids long. The CDR3 sequence is CASSLVASGVYEQFF. CDR3 bases: TGTGCCAGCAGCTTAGTGGCTAGCGGGGTCTATGAGCAGTTCTTC. The variable domain in full, completed from reference TRBV11-2 and TRBJ2-1, reads EAGVAQSPRYKIIEKRQSVAFWCNPISGHATLYWYQQILGQGPKLLIQFQNNGVVDDSQLPKDRFSAERLKGVDSTLKIQPAKLEDSAVYLCASSLVASGVYEQFFGPGTRLTVL.

The rearrangement joins TRBV10-1 to TRBJ2-1; 7 bases line up with TRBD2. V lost 6 bases and J lost 5; bases outside the gene matches: 10. Germline CDR1 is WNHNN and CDR2 is SYGVQD (reference sequence). The CDR3 totals 15 residues. In nucleotides, the CDR3 is TGCGCCAGCAGCGAGGCGGGGACTACCAACAATGAGCAGTTCTTC. Its protein product is CASSEAGTTNNEQFF.

The genes are TRBV18 and TRBJ1-1; D is perhaps TRBD1 (5 bases). V lost 8 bases and J 5 bases, leaving 15 bases between the germline ends. The CDR3 consists of 13 residues. Germline CDR1 is KGHSH and CDR2 is LQKENI. This CDR3 is CASAQGKNTEAFF. The CDR3 bases are TGTGCCAGCGCGCAGGGAAAGAATACTGAAGCTTTCTTT.

The chain is built from TRBV5-1 and TRBJ2-1; 9 bases line up with TRBD2. V was clipped by 3 bases and J by 0 bases; unmatched bases: 1. The CDR3 has 15 amino acids. Germline CDR1 and CDR2: SGHRS and YFSETQ. The CDR3 sequence is CASSYSGSSYNEQFF. DNA for the CDR3: TGCGCCAGCAGCTATAGCGGGAGCTCCTACAATGAGCAGTTCTTC.

This chain joins TRBV6-5 and TRBJ2-1, with D possibly being TRBD1 (5 bases). The CDR3 loop spans 15 amino acids. V lost 2 bases and J 6 bases, leaving 14 bases between the germline ends. CDR1 is MNHEY, CDR2 SVGAGI, per germline. The CDR3 here is CASSYLTSGLNEQFF. The CDR3 coding sequence is TGTGCCAGCAGTTACCTGACCTCAGGGCTCAATGAGCAGTTCTTC.

This clone has a single count. The chain carries TRBV19 and TRBJ1-1; D uncertain. Germline loops: CDR1 LNHDA, CDR2 SQIVND (reference sequence). The CDR3 has 13 residues. V was trimmed by 3 bases and J by 3 bases, leaving 8 bases between them. Written as DNA, the CDR3 is TGTGCCAGTAGTATTACGGGGTACACTGAAGCTTTCTTT. Its protein is CASSITGYTEAFF.

V is TRBV6-6 and J is TRBJ2-3; maybe TRBD2 (6 bases). Germline-derived CDR1 and CDR2 are MNHNY and SVGAGI (reference sequence). The ends were cut back, 6 bases at V and 0 bases at J, with 13 bases in the middle. CDR3 length equals 15 residues. The CDR3 nucleotides read TGTGCCAGCAGCTGGAGGAGCGGGAGCACAGATACGCAGTATTTT. Its translation: CASSWRSGSTDTQYF.

The chain uses TRBV7-9 and TRBJ1-3; D perhaps matches TRBD1 (5 bases). The V gene's germline CDR1 is SEHNR and CDR2 FQNEAQ (reference sequence). V was trimmed by 4 bases and J by 4 bases, leaving 26 bases between them. This CDR3 comprises 19 residues. CDR3 loop: CASSWAPIPISTAGNTIYF. The CDR3 DNA is TGTGCCAGCAGCTGGGCCCCGATACCCATTTCGACAGCCGGAAACACCATATATTTT.

The chain combines TRBV5-1 with TRBJ2-1, with 10 bases aligning to TRBD1. Germline values: CDR1 SGHRS, CDR2 YFSETQ. V shed 4 bases, J shed 4 bases, and the junction held 8 bases outside the gene matches. CDR3 length equals 16 residues. CDR3 nucleotide sequence: TGCGCCAGCAGCGCCAGCGGGACAGGGGTTTACAATGAGCAGTTCTTC. Encoded protein: CASSASGTGVYNEQFF.